This entry is about one TCR beta chain. What it recognizes is unknown. The data belong to a study of blood T cells in healthy people across ages. Study-wide findings and caveats: One million T cells yielded diversity estimates that were considered underestimates. In long-lived donors, naive CD4+ cell counts and diversity exceeded those of aged donors. Any changes in expanded clonotypes were possibly confounded, as donor CMV status remained unknown.

The CDR3 runs 12 residues. V gave up 2 bases and J gave up 6 bases, with 8 bases separating them. Germline V gene sequence: CDR1 SGHDT, CDR2 YYEEEE. With a J-beta primer mix and a sample-barcoded 5' primer, a second PCR ran 7 to 11 cycles. Carrying 12 random nucleotides, a template-switch adaptor labeled each individual cDNA molecule. From the 5' RACE reads, TCRdb called clonotypes with MiXCR, one entry per CDR3 protein. The table has 1.2 million to 1.5 million distinct CDR3 sequences, around 59% seen once; the top ten hold about 6.3%. The sequenced sample was blood. The clonotype was recovered from a man between 18 and 29 years old in good health. The chain recombines TRBV5-6 with TRBJ1-1; weak D call: TRBD1 (6 bases). CDR3 nucleotides: TGTGCCAGCAGCTTTTGGACAGCTGAAGCTTTCTTT. Its translation is CASSFWTAEAFF.